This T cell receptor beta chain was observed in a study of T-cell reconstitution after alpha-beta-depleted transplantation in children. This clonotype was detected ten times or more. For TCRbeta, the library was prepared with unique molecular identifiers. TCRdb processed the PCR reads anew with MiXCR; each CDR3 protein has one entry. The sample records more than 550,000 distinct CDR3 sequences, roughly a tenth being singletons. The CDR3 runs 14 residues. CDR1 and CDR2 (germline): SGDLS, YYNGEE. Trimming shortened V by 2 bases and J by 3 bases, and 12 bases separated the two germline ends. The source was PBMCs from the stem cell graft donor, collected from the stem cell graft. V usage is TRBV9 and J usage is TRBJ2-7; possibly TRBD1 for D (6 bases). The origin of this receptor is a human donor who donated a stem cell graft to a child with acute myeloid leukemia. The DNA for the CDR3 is TGTGCCAGCAGCGTCGGACAGTATTACTACGAGCAGTACTTC. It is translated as CASSVGQYYYEQYF.